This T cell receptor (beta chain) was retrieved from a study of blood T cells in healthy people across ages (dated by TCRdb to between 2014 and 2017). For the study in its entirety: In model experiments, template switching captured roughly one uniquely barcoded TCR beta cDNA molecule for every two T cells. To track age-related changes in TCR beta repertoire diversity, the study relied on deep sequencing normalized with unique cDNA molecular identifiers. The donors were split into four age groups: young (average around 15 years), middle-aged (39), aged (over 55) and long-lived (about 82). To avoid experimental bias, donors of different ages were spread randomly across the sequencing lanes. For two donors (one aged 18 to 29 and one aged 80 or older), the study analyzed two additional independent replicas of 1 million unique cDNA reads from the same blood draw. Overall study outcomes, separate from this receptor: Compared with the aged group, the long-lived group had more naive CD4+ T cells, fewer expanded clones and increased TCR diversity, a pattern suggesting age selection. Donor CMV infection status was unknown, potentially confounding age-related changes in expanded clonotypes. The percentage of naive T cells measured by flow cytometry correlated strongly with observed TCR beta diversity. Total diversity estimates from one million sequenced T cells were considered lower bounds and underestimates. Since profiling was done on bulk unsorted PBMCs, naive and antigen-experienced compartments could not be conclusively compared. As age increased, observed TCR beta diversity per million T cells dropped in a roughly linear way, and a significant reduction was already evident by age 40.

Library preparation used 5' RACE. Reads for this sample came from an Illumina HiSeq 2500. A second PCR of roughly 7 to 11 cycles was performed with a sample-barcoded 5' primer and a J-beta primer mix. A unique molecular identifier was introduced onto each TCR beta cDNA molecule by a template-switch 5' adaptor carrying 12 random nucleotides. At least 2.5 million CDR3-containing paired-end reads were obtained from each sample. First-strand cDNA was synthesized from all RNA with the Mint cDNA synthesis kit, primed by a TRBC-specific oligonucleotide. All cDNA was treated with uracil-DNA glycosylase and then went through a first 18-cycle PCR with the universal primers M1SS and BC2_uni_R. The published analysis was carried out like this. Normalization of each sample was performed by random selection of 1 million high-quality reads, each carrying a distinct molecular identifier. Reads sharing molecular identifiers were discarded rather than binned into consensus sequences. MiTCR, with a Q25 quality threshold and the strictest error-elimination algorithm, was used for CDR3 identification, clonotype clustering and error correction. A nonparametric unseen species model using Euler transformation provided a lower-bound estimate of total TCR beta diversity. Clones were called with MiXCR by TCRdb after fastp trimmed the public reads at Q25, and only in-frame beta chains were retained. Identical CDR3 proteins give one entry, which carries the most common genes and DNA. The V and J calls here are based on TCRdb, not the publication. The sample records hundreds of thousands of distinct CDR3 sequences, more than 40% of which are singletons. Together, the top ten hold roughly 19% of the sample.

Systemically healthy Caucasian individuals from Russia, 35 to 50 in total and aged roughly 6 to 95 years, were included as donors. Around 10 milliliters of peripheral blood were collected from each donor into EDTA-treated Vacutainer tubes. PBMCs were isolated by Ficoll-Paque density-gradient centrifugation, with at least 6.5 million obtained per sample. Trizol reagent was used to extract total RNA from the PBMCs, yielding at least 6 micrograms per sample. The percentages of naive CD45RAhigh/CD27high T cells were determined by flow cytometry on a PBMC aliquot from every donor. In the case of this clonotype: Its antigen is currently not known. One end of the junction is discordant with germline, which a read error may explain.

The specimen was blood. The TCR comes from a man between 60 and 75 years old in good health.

The CDR3 loop reads CASGLIPSDTGAYEQYF. In nucleotide form, the sequence is TGCGCCAGCGGCTTGATACCTTCGGACACCGGCGCCTACGAGCAGTACTTC. The V and J genes are TRBV5-1 and TRBJ2-7, and possibly TRBD1, on 5 matching bases. The CDR3 goes from the cysteine to the phenylalanine over 17 residues. Only the CDR3 DNA is retained, 51 bases long and in frame from the first base. CDR1 and CDR2, looked up from the germline V gene, are SGHRS and YFSETQ.